A single T cell receptor (beta chain) is shown here with its context. This clonotype was found a few times. The clone's antigen remains unknown. No base quality information exists; no much larger clone differs at one position. The sample comes from a study of identical twins (dated by TCRdb to between 2015 and 2016). At the level of the whole study: To test whether fetal clonotypes persist, the study used deep sequencing on TCR alpha and beta repertoires from monozygotic twins, unrelated adults of various ages, and cord blood. To rule out contamination, replicate twin experiments were performed at different times with different library preparation protocols. General conclusions and limits of the study: Fewer insertions were carried by abundant cord blood beta clonotypes, a similar but weaker trend appeared in young adult naive repertoires, and no such trend appeared in memory repertoires. Zero-insertion analyses could be partly confounded by invariant T cells such as MAIT and iNKT, though diverse VJ usage argued against such confounding for most clonotypes. In monozygotic twins, out-of-frame TCR alpha sharing was systematically underestimated by recombination models, although the models agreed with sharing between unrelated individuals. Because the same donors could not be followed over many years, the conclusions depended on cross-sectional statistical analysis. Compared with coincidental sharing between unrelated individuals, an excess of low generation-probability sequences was observed among out-of-frame TCR alpha sequences shared between twins. The excess sharing between twins in beta out-of-frame sequences was weaker because fewer shared sequences reduced the signal-to-noise ratio.

Every donor was a healthy Caucasian. Three pairs of female monozygotic twins, all aged roughly 18 to 29 years, were included in the twin cohort. The RNA used for TCR libraries was isolated from peripheral blood mononuclear cells. Libraries came from 5' RACE. TCRdb shows the sequencer as Illumina HiSeq 2000. A universal primer binding site was added through template switching, and the final cDNA carried a unique molecular identifier so that TCR cDNA molecules could be counted accurately. First-strand cDNA for TCR alpha and beta chains was synthesized from specific primers in the conserved constant-segment region. To control for contamination, every cDNA library carried two barcodes: a SMART-Mk sample barcode plus Illumina barcodes. Two successive PCR steps introduced TruSeq adapter sequences along with Illumina sample barcodes. The TCR alpha and beta cDNA libraries were sequenced on the Illumina HiSeq platform using custom primers. Turning to the authors' computational methods: Unique molecular identifiers were extracted from raw reads with MiGEC, and CDR3 positions were determined with MiXCR. For each individual, recombination models were inferred using an EM algorithm with the repgenHMM and IGoR tools. The analysis of shared clonotypes was done with the tcR package in R, with sharing normalized by the product of cloneset sizes. To study raw recombination without the effects of thymic and clonal selection, out-of-frame nonproductive sequences were analyzed. The raw public data were reprocessed by TCRdb itself: fastp quality trimming at Q25, MiXCR clonotype calling, in-frame beta chains only. Duplicate CDR3 protein sequences are folded into a single record with the most common DNA and genes. The V and J calls shown here were made by TCRdb, not taken from the authors' results. This sample is represented by roughly 770,000 distinct CDR3 sequences; about 18% of them were singletons. 13% of the sample is taken by the ten largest.

V is cut back by 5 bases and J by 5 bases, with 14 bases in the junction unmatched. Inclusive of the bounding cysteine and phenylalanine, the CDR3 is 17 residues long. The CDR3 DNA has 51 bases and is translated from base 1. Another study also made use of these data, one on T cells expressing NK-cell markers. Reported in the second study: TCR beta-chain repertoires were profiled in sorted CD3+CD56+NKG2C+, CD3+CD56+NKG2C- and CD3+CD56-NKG2C+ T-cell subsets from several donors. Of the eight sequenced donors, seven were found to be HCMV-seropositive and one was found to be HCMV-seronegative. In several experiments an anti-gammadeltaTCR antibody was added to restrict sorting to alphabetaTCR-expressing T cells. In six donors, the dominant CD3+CD56+NKG2C+ clonotypes were found to rank among the top 10 CD8+ clonotypes and to make up roughly 1.0-7.0% of CD8+ T cells. Those dominant clonotypes were again the most abundant among CD3+CD56-NKG2C+ cells in a few donors, at about 25-65%. It remained unclear whether the expanded NKG2C-expressing T cell clones were specific for HCMV antigens. All eight donors whose samples were sequenced were randomly selected healthy volunteers, three of them men and five women. HCMV serostatus was determined by detecting HCMV-specific IgG in serum with a commercial ELISA kit. For five or six donors, bulk peripheral blood T-cell repertoires were also sequenced from unsorted PBMC. MIGEC was used to demultiplex reads and group reads by UMI, and MiTCR was used to assemble and quantify clonotypes. To exclude erroneous sequences, any TCR cDNA sequence not supported by at least two reads was discarded. Downstream repertoire analysis used the tcR package, and clonotypes were matched across fractions by CDR3 nucleotide sequence plus V segment. Antigen specificity was annotated against VDJdb with VDJmatch, allowing one amino acid substitution in CDR3.

The V and J genes are TRBV12-3 or TRBV12-4 and TRBJ2-3; TRBD2 lines up with 9 middle nucleotides. The sequence was collected from a woman under 30 in good health. Sequencing was done on a sample of PBMCs. The CDR3 reads as follows: CASSGGELAGPIDTQYF. The DNA sequence follows: TGTGCCAGCAGTGGCGGGGAGCTAGCGGGACCCATAGATACGCAGTATTTT.